Below are 16 T cell receptor beta chains sequenced from a single sample in a study of response to subunit inactivated influenza vaccine. Using its own MiXCR run on the RT-PCR reads, TCRdb lists one record per CDR3 protein. This sample has 550,000 to 600,000 distinct CDR3 sequences, with about 12% found just once. Here the sequenced sample was PBMCs from blood, taken on the day of vaccination. The receptors were sampled from a man in his fifties or sixties who received an inactivated influenza vaccine.

This clonotype occurred a few times. The rearrangement links TRBV6-1 to TRBJ2-3, with 9 positions matching TRBD1. Germline assignment: CDR1 MNHNS and CDR2 SASEGT. J gave up 5 bases and V 5 bases, and 11 bases lay outside the gene matches. This CDR3 contains 16 residues. DNA of the CDR3: TGTGCCAGCAGTAAGAACAGGGGGCACGGCCAAGATACGCAGTATTTT. Its protein product is CASSKNRGHGQDTQYF.

This clonotype was picked up a small number of times. The J gene is TRBJ2-3, the V gene TRBV7-9; 8 bases align to TRBD1. V lost 5 bases and J lost 7; bases outside the gene matches: 8. Germline-derived CDR1 and CDR2 are SEHNR and FQNEAQ (reference sequence). The CDR3 extends over 14 amino acids. The CDR3 nucleotides read TGTGCCAGCAGCCATCGACAGGGGTGGAATACGCAGTATTTT. Amino acid sequence: CASSHRQGWNTQYF.

This clonotype was picked up a small number of times. The V and J genes are TRBV29-1 and TRBJ2-5, with 7 nucleotides matching TRBD2. In germline, CDR1 is SQVTM, CDR2 ANQGSEA. With 3 bases clipped from V and 2 bases from J, the junction kept 9 bases outside the gene matches. There are 15 residues in the CDR3. This chain's CDR3 is CSVDIVGGPQETQYF. The CDR3 DNA reads as TGCAGCGTTGATATCGTGGGAGGGCCTCAAGAGACCCAGTACTTC.

This clonotype was seen ten or more times. V and J are TRBV4-2 and TRBJ2-7; TRBD1 is a possible D gene (5 bases). This CDR3 spans 13 amino acids. V was trimmed by 0 bases and J by 4 bases, leaving 7 bases between them. Per the germline V gene, CDR1 is LGHNA and CDR2 is YNFKEQ. CDR3 nucleotide sequence: TGTGCCAGCAGCCAAGATAGACAGTACGAGCAGTACTTC. Protein product: CASSQDRQYEQYF.

V is TRBV3-1 and J is TRBJ2-7; possibly TRBD1 or TRBD2 for D (5 bases each). CDR1 and CDR2 from the germline V gene are LGHDT and YNNKEL (reference sequence). This CDR3 region has 20 residues. V was cut by 6 bases and J by 2 bases, with 32 bases left in between. The CDR3 DNA sequence: TGTGCCAGCAGTCCTCCCCCGGGATCCAAAGGGGTAAGACGTCCCTACGAGCAGTACTTC. Protein product: CASSPPPGSKGVRRPYEQYF.

This clonotype was seen more than once but under ten times. J is TRBJ2-1 and V is TRBV9; no clear D gene. This CDR3 region has 16 residues. Germline values: CDR1 SGDLS, CDR2 YYNGEE. V lost 0 bases, J lost 3 bases, and 13 bases lay in between. DNA for the CDR3: TGTGCCAGCAGCGTAGGTAGCTCGTCCGACTACAATGAGCAGTTCTTC. Translated: CASSVGSSSDYNEQFF.

This clonotype was seen ten or more times. The rearrangement links TRBV4-2 to TRBJ2-1; 10 positions match TRBD2. The germline gives CDR1 LGHNA, CDR2 YNFKEQ. J lost 7 bases, V lost 4 bases, and 10 bases had no gene match. This CDR3 contains 16 residues. CDR3 amino acids: CASSPWASGSMNEQFF. In DNA form, the CDR3 reads TGTGCCAGCAGCCCCTGGGCTAGCGGGAGTATGAATGAGCAGTTCTTC.

The chain uses TRBV4-2 and TRBJ2-3; 12 bases match TRBD2. Germline V gene lookup returns CDR1 LGHNA and CDR2 YNFKEQ. Losses at the gene ends were 0 bases for V and 6 bases for J; bases not matched to a gene: 7. The CDR3 has 17 amino acids. The CDR3 DNA follows: TGTGCCAGCAGCCAAGATGATCTAGCGGGGGGGTTGGATACGCAGTATTTT. Translating it yields CASSQDDLAGGLDTQYF.

The chain carries TRBV18 and TRBJ1-2, with D unclear. The CDR3 spans 15 residues. The V end lost 1 base, the J end lost 2 bases, and 11 bases lay between the germline ends. Germline-derived CDR1 and CDR2 are KGHSH and LQKENI. The CDR3 DNA sequence: TGTGCCAGCTCACCACTTCAGAAGATCAACTATGGCTACACCTTC. Translated: CASSPLQKINYGYTF.

The sample holds a few counts of this clonotype. The rearrangement links TRBV5-1 to TRBJ2-3; possible D gene TRBD1, 5 bases. Germline V gives CDR1 SGHRS, CDR2 YFSETQ. Deletions cut 2 bases from V and 3 bases from J, with 16 bases between. There are 16 residues in the CDR3. The CDR3 DNA reads TGCGCCAGCAGCTTAATGGTGCAGGGTTTGACAGATACGCAGTATTTT. Amino acids: CASSLMVQGLTDTQYF.

This clonotype was recorded a few times. V usage is TRBV3-1 and J usage is TRBJ2-1; 7 nucleotides align to TRBD2. With V trimmed by 5 bases and J by 6 bases, 4 bases remained unmatched. The CDR3 is made up of 13 amino acids. In germline, CDR1 is LGHDT, CDR2 YNNKEL (reference sequence). The CDR3 nucleotides read TGTGCCAGCAGCTCGGGGGGTGGCAATGAGCAGTTCTTC. Its translation is CASSSGGGNEQFF.

This rearrangement joins TRBV11-2 to TRBJ2-1; 10 nucleotides agree with TRBD2. The CDR3 is 15 residues long. V dropped 3 bases and J dropped 8; count of bases not matched to a gene: 7. Per the germline V gene, CDR1 is SGHAT and CDR2 is FQNNGV. DNA of the CDR3: TGTGCCAGCAGCTTCGGGCTAGCGGGAGTATATGAGCAGTTCTTC. Protein sequence: CASSFGLAGVYEQFF.

The chain joins TRBV10-3 to TRBJ2-2; possibly TRBD1 or TRBD2 for D (5 bases each). CDR1 and CDR2 (germline): ENHRY, SYGVKD. V lost 3 bases and J 3 bases, leaving 8 bases between the germline ends. The CDR3 length is 14 residues. As DNA, the CDR3 is TGTGCCATCAGTGAAATGGGGGACACCGGGGAGCTGTTTTTT. Protein product: CAISEMGDTGELFF.

The rearrangement links TRBV4-2 to TRBJ2-3; 8 positions agree with TRBD2. This CDR3 spans 18 amino acids. Germline V CDR1 and CDR2: LGHNA, YNFKEQ. Trimming took 0 bases from V and 0 from J; bases not matched to a gene: 8. The CDR3 sequence is CASSQDFLAGSSTDTQYF. Written as DNA, the CDR3 is TGTGCCAGCAGCCAAGACTTTTTAGCGGGGTCTAGCACAGATACGCAGTATTTT.

This sequence joins TRBV20-1 and TRBJ2-4; 10 nucleotides agree with TRBD1. The junction had 4 bases not matched to a gene; V was cut back by 3 bases and J by 2 bases. This CDR3 spans 15 amino acids. Germline CDR1 reads DFQATT; CDR2 reads SNEGSKA (reference sequence). The CDR3 loop is CSARTGGPSKNIQYF. In DNA form, the CDR3 reads TGCAGTGCTAGGACAGGGGGCCCCTCCAAAAACATTCAGTACTTC.

Only a few counts were recorded for this clonotype. This sequence joins TRBV7-2 and TRBJ2-7, with TRBD1 as a possible D gene (5 bases). Germline assignment: CDR1 SGHTA and CDR2 FQGNSA. V was shortened by 2 bases and J by 7 bases, with 12 bases between the two germline ends. The CDR3 is 13 residues long. Here the CDR3 DNA reads TGTGCCAGCAGCTTAAGCCGGACAAGTGAGCAGTACTTC. It is translated as CASSLSRTSEQYF.